This T cell receptor beta chain was observed in a study of breast tumors, draining lymph nodes, adjacent tissues. Samples came from axillary lymph nodes draining the breast cancer. The CDR3 is made up of 16 amino acids. The germline V gene encodes CDR1 PRHDT and CDR2 FYEKMQ (reference sequence). Trimming removed 4 bases at V and 0 bases at J, with 10 bases between. Each CDR3 protein gets one entry after TCRdb re-called the multiplex PCR reads with MiXCR. Of about 94,000 distinct CDR3 sequences listed, approximately 31% are singletons. This clonotype was found many times. Sequencing used axillary lymph node tissue. V usage is TRBV13 and J usage is TRBJ2-6; D call uncertain. This sequence originates from a female donor with breast cancer. Some clones in this sample may be carry-over from other donors' samples. The CDR3 loop is CASSSSRVSGANVLTF. In DNA, the CDR3 is TGTGCCAGCAGCTCAAGCCGGGTCTCTGGGGCCAACGTCCTGACTTTC. The entire variable domain, with the rest obtained from reference TRBV13 and TRBJ2-6, is as follows: AAGVIQSPRHLIKEKRETATLKCYPIPRHDTVYWYQQGPGQDPQFLISFYEKMQSDKGSIPDRFSAQQFSDYHSELNMSSLELGDSALYFCASSSSRVSGANVLTFGAGSRLTVL.